This TCR beta chain was identified during a study of T cell changes during pregnancy in multiple sclerosis. Trimming removed 3 bases from V and 4 bases from J, with 17 bases in between. The germline V gene has CDR1 SGHRS and CDR2 YFSETQ. The CDR3 has 16 residues. Sequencing used immunoSEQ multiplex PCR; TCRdb keeps in-frame clones, though not all of them. This sample has some 60,000 clones; over 90% occur once, and the top ten carry 0.85%. This clone was picked up one time. Here the sequenced sample was peripheral blood, taken in the first trimester of pregnancy. The source is a female donor with multiple sclerosis, enrolled in a pregnancy study. The rearrangement joins TRBV5-1 to TRBJ2-1; maybe TRBD2 (6 bases). Written as DNA, the CDR3 is TGCGCCAGCAGCTCCCCGGTGGGGGGTCAGTACAATGAGCAGTTCTTC. It codes for CASSSPVGGQYNEQFF.